Reported below is one TCR beta chain. The CDR3 covers 16 residues. V shed 0 bases, J shed 2 bases, and the junction held 5 bases outside the gene matches. CDR1 and CDR2 from the germline V gene are ENHRY and SYGVKD. These data originate in a study of technical replicates of blood from a handful of donors. Clones were sequenced by immunoSEQ multiplex PCR, and TCRdb holds only the in-frame ones, with some missing. The sample contains 65,000 to 70,000 clones, 88% of which appear only once. The source material was PBMCs. The receptor's source is a human donor in good health. Some clones in this sample may be carry-over from other donors' samples. The J gene is TRBJ1-2, the V gene TRBV10-3, with 8 bases identical to TRBD1. CDR3 loop: CAISESDRALNYGYTF. The DNA of the CDR3 is TGTGCCATCAGTGAGTCGGACAGGGCGCTGAACTATGGCTACACCTTC.